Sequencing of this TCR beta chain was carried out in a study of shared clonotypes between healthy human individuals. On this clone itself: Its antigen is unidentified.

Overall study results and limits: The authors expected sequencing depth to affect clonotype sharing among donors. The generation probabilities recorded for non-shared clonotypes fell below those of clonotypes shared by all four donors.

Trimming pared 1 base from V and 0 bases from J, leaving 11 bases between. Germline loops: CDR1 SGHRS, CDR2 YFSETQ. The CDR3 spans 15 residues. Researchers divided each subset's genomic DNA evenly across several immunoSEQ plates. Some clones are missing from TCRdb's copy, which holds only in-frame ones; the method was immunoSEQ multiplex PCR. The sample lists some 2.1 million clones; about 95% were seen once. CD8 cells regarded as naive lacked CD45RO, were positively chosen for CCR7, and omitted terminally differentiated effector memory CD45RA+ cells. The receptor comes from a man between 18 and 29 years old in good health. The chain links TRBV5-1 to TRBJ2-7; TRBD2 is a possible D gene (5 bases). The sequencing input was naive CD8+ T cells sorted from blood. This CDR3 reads CASSLQDSYSYEQYF. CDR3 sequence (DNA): TGCGCCAGCAGCTTGCAGGACTCCTACTCCTACGAGCAGTACTTC.